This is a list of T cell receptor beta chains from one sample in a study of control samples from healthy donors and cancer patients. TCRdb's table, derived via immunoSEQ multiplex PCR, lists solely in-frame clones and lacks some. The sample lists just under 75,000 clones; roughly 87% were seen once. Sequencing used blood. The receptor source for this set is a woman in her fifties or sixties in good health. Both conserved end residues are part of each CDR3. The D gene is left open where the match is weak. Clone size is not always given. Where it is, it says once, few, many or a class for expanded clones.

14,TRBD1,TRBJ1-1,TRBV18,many,CASSLRQGHTEAFF,TGTGCCAGCTCACTACGACAGGGTCATACTGAAGCTTTCTTT
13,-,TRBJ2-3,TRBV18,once,CATFSTSTDTQYF,TGTGCCACCTTCAGTACTAGCACAGATACGCAGTATTTT
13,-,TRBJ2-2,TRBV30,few,CAWSVLLTGELFF,TGTGCCTGGAGTGTACTTTTGACCGGGGAGCTGTTTTTT
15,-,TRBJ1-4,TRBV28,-,CASSAPGQGDEKLFF,TGTGCCAGCAGTGCACCAGGGCAAGGGGATGAAAAACTGTTTTTT
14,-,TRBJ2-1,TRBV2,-,CASSVQGGYNEQFF,TGTGCCAGCAGTGTTCAAGGTGGCTACAATGAGCAGTTCTTC
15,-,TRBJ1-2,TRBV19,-,CASTVGTETWGGYTF,TGTGCCAGTACCGTCGGGACGGAGACTTGGGGTGGCTACACCTTC
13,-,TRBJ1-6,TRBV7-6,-,CASSPGDYSPLHF,TGTGCCAGCAGCCCCGGGGATTATTCACCCCTCCACTTT
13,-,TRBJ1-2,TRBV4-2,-,CASSQASSYGYTF,TGTGCCAGCAGCCAAGCTAGCAGCTATGGCTACACCTTC
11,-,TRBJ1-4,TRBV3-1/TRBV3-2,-,CASSDTGTIFF,TGTGCCAGCAGCGATACCGGGACTATTTTTTTT
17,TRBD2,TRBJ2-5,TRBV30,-,CAWSPNSGTSAQETQYF,TGTGCCTGGAGTCCAAATTCCGGGACTAGCGCACAAGAGACCCAGTACTTC
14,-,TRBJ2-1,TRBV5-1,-,CASTSGTNYNEQFF,TGCGCCAGCACCTCGGGGACAAACTACAATGAGCAGTTCTTC
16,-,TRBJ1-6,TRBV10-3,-,CAISINRAGGNSPLHF,TGTGCCATCAGTATTAACAGGGCAGGAGGGAATTCACCCCTCCACTTT
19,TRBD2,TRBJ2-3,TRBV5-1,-,CASTGKGLAGGPGTDTQYF,TGCGCCAGCACCGGCAAGGGACTAGCGGGAGGGCCGGGCACAGATACGCAGTATTTT
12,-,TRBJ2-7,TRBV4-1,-,CASSQTAGEQYF,TGCGCCAGCAGCCAAACCGCGGGGGAGCAGTACTTC
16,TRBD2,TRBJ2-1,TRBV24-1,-,CATSDFSGSSYNEQFF,TGTGCCACCAGTGATTTTAGCGGGAGTTCCTACAATGAGCAGTTCTTC
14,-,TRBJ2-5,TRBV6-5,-,CASSYYLDQETQYF,TGTGCCAGCAGTTACTATCTGGACCAAGAGACCCAGTACTTC
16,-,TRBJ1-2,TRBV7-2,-,CASSLAVEADNYGYTF,TGTGCCAGCAGCTTAGCGGTGGAAGCGGATAACTATGGCTACACCTTC
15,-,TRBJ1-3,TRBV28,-,CASSPGPETGNTIYF,TGTGCCAGCAGTCCGGGACCCGAAACTGGAAACACCATATATTTT
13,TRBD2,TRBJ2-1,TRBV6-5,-,CASTTSGSNEQFF,TGTGCCAGCACCACTAGCGGGAGTAATGAGCAGTTCTTC
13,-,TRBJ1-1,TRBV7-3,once,CASSWTANTEAFF,TGTGCCAGCAGTTGGACGGCGAACACTGAAGCTTTCTTT
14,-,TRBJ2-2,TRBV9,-,CASSVEGTTGELFF,TGTGCCAGCAGCGTAGAGGGGACTACCGGGGAGCTGTTTTTT
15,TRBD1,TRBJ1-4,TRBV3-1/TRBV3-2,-,CASSQEGTGSEKLFF,TGTGCCAGCAGCCAAGAGGGGACAGGGAGTGAAAAACTGTTTTTT
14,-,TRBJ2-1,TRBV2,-,CASKGQLVTNEQFF,TGTGCCAGCAAAGGCCAACTAGTCACGAATGAGCAGTTCTTC
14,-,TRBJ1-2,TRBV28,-,CASTSPGTSYGYTF,TGTGCCAGCACGTCCCCCGGGACCTCCTATGGCTACACCTTC
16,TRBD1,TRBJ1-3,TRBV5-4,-,CASSSGVWDRGNTIYF,TGTGCCAGCAGCTCGGGAGTTTGGGACAGGGGAAACACCATATATTTT
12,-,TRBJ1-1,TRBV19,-,CASGRLNTEAFF,TGTGCCAGTGGACGGTTGAACACTGAAGCTTTCTTT
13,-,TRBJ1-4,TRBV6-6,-,CASSYRDNEKLFF,TGTGCCAGCAGTTATCGGGATAATGAAAAACTGTTTTTT
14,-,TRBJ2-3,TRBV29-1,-,CSVKTLTGTDTQYF,TGCAGCGTTAAGACCCTGACAGGCACAGATACGCAGTATTTT
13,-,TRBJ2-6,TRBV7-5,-,CARSFSGANVLTF,TGTGCCAGAAGCTTTTCTGGGGCCAACGTCCTGACTTTC
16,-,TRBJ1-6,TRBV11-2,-,CASSPVRSTANSPLHF,TGTGCCAGCAGCCCCGTTCGGAGCACAGCTAATTCACCCCTCCACTTT
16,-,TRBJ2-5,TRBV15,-,CATSRGPPGGQETQYF,TGTGCCACCAGCAGAGGCCCCCCCGGGGGACAAGAGACCCAGTACTTC
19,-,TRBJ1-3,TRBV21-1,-,CASSKGTGGAENSGNTIYF,TGTGCCAGCAGCAAAGGCACAGGGGGCGCGGAAAACTCTGGAAACACCATATATTTT
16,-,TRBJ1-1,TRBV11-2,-,CASSLAWGGMNTEAFF,TGTGCCAGCAGCTTAGCGTGGGGGGGGATGAACACTGAAGCTTTCTTT
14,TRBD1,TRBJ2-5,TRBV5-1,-,CASSFETGVETQYF,TGCGCCAGCAGCTTCGAGACAGGGGTAGAGACCCAGTACTTC
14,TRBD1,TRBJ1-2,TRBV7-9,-,CASSLGQGMFGYTF,TGTGCCAGCAGCTTAGGACAGGGGATGTTTGGCTACACCTTC
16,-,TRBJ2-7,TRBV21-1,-,CASSKGGRPFSYEQYF,TGTGCCAGCAGCAAAGGGGGCCGCCCCTTCTCCTACGAGCAGTACTTC
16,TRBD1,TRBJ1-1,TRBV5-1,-,CASSPLGQVSSTEAFF,TGCGCCAGCAGCCCCCTGGGACAGGTTTCCTCCACTGAAGCTTTCTTT
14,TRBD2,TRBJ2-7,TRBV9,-,CASSADGRAYEQYF,TGTGCCAGCAGCGCCGACGGGAGGGCCTACGAGCAGTACTTC
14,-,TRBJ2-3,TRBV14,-,CASSQGGVGYAVYF,TGTGCCAGCAGCCAAGGGGGCGTGGGATATGCAGTATATTTT
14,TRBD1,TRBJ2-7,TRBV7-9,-,CASSLDRGPYEQYF,TGTGCCAGCAGCTTGGACAGGGGGCCATACGAGCAGTACTTC
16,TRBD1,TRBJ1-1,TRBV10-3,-,CAIRDRTGRVNTEAFF,TGTGCCATCAGGGATCGGACAGGTCGCGTGAACACTGAAGCTTTCTTT
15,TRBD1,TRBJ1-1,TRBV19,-,CASRRLTGLNTEAFF,TGTGCCAGTAGGAGACTGACAGGGCTGAACACTGAAGCTTTCTTT
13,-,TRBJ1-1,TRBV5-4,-,CASNREMNTEAFF,TGTGCCAGCAACCGGGAGATGAACACTGAAGCTTTCTTT
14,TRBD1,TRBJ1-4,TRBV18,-,CASSPGTAHEKLFF,TGTGCCAGCTCGCCAGGGACAGCCCATGAAAAACTGTTTTTT
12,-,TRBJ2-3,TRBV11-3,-,CASSLSTDTQYF,TGTGCCAGCAGCCTCTCCACAGATACGCAGTATTTT
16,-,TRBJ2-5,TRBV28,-,CASIWRGGPRDRAQYF,TGTGCCAGCATTTGGCGCGGAGGGCCTCGGGATCGGGCCCAGTACTTC
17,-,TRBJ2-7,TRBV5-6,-,CASSLGGRGPASYEQYF,TGTGCCAGCAGCTTGGGCGGAAGGGGCCCCGCATCCTACGAGCAGTACTTC
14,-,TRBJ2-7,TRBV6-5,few,CASSYSPDGYEQYF,TGTGCCAGCAGTTACTCCCCTGACGGGTACGAGCAGTACTTC
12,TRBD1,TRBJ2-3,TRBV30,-,CAWSQGADTQYF,TGTGCCTGGAGCCAGGGGGCAGATACGCAGTATTTT
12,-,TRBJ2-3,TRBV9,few,CASSVDLDTQYF,TGTGCCAGCAGCGTAGATTTAGATACGCAGTATTTT
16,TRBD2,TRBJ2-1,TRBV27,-,CASSSMTSGRRNEQFF,TGTGCCAGCAGTTCGATGACTAGCGGGAGACGCAATGAGCAGTTCTTC
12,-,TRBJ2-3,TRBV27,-,CASSLLTDTQYF,TGTGCCAGCAGCCTACTCACAGATACGCAGTATTTT
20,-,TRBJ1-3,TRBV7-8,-,CASSLARPRGIDHSGNTIYF,TGTGCCAGCAGCTTAGCGAGGCCCAGGGGAATTGACCACTCTGGAAACACCATATATTTT
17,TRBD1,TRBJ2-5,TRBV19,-,CASGIRGQGGVSETQYF,TGTGCCAGTGGTATAAGAGGACAGGGGGGCGTTAGTGAGACCCAGTACTTC
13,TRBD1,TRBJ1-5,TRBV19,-,CAISGGLNQPQHF,TGTGCCATATCAGGGGGACTGAATCAGCCCCAGCATTTT
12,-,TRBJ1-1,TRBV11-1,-,CASSLSYTEAFF,TGTGCCAGCAGCTTATCGTACACTGAAGCTTTCTTT
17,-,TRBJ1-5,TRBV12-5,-,CASGLATGRGGNQPQHF,TGTGCTAGTGGTTTAGCGACGGGGAGAGGAGGCAATCAGCCCCAGCATTTT
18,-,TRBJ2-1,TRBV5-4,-,CASRLGVGTGSSYNEQFF,TGTGCCAGCAGATTGGGGGTAGGTACAGGGAGCTCCTACAATGAGCAGTTCTTC
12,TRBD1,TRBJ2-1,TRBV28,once,CASQQGYNEQFF,TGTGCCAGCCAACAGGGGTACAATGAGCAGTTCTTC